This passage covers 32 T cell receptor beta chains from one sample sequenced in a study of T-cell reconstitution after alpha-beta-depleted transplantation in children. Unique molecular identifiers were incorporated when the TCRbeta library was constructed. TCRdb fed the PCR reads into MiXCR, producing one record per CDR3 protein. This sample yields almost 250,000 distinct CDR3 sequences, of which about 25% are seen a single time; roughly 2.6% belongs to the top ten. The input for sequencing was PBMCs, taken before TCRalphabeta/CD19-depleted stem cell transplant. Source of these receptors: a girl aged 2-10 years with Fanconi anemia, due to receive a stem cell transplant.

This clonotype has more than one count but fewer than ten. A much bigger clone sits one base away, suggesting this may be a read error. The chain joins TRBV27 to TRBJ2-7; TRBD1 matches at 7 bases. Germline V gene data show CDR1 as MNHEY and CDR2 as SMNVEV (reference sequence). Trimming removed 2 bases from V and 2 bases from J; junction bases left unmatched: 3. CDR3 length equals 14 residues. CDR3 coding DNA: TGTGCCAGCAGTTTAAGTCAGGGGGCCTACGAGCAGTACTTC. Protein: CASSLSQGAYEQYF.

The J gene is TRBJ2-1, the V gene TRBV18; TRBD1 matches 10 bases. V was clipped by 3 bases and J by 6 bases; unmatched bases: 8. There are 16 residues in the CDR3. Germline V gene data show CDR1 as KGHSH and CDR2 as LQKENI. CDR3 loop: CASSPNRDRGVNEQFF. The DNA of the CDR3 is TGTGCCAGCTCACCCAATAGGGACAGGGGAGTCAATGAGCAGTTCTTC.

This clonotype appeared many times. The chain recombines TRBV10-3 with TRBJ2-7; 8 positions agree with TRBD1. The CDR3 totals 15 residues. V dropped 2 bases and J dropped 5; count of bases not matched to a gene: 8. Germline lookup yields CDR1 ENHRY and CDR2 SYGVKD. CDR3 amino acids: CAISEASGQGNEQYF. The CDR3 bases are TGTGCCATCAGTGAGGCCAGTGGACAGGGCAACGAGCAGTACTTC.

At least ten counts were recorded for this clonotype. The J gene is TRBJ2-7, the V gene TRBV4-2; no reliable D call. This CDR3 has 13 amino acids. Trimming removed 0 bases at V and 9 bases at J, with 12 bases between. The germline V gene encodes CDR1 LGHNA and CDR2 YNFKEQ. DNA for the CDR3: TGTGCCAGCAGCCAAGATCGACGGTTGGGGCAGTACTTC. Amino acids: CASSQDRRLGQYF.

Points on this clonotype: The junction departs from germline at one end; a sequencing error may be responsible. The V and J genes are TRBV6-5 and TRBJ2-3; 11 bases are shared with TRBD2. CDR3 size: 16 residues. Germline V gene sequence: CDR1 MNHEY, CDR2 SVGAGI. The chain's CDR3 is CASSWTSGLSTYTQYF. The CDR3 coding sequence is TGTGCCAGCAGTTGGACTAGCGGGCTTAGCACATATACGCAGTATTTT.

This clonotype was counted between two and nine times. This sequence joins TRBV4-1 and TRBJ2-7, with TRBD2 matching over 7 bases. Germline V gene sequence: CDR1 MGHRA, CDR2 YSYEKL. Losses at the gene ends were 0 bases for V and 3 bases for J; bases not matched to a gene: 14. CDR3 length: 18 amino acids. The CDR3 sequence: CASSQDFAGALAGYEQYF. Written as DNA, the CDR3 is TGCGCCAGCAGCCAAGATTTCGCGGGAGCTCTTGCGGGCTACGAGCAGTACTTC.

This clonotype was detected many times. The V gene is TRBV20-1, the J gene TRBJ2-1; 7 bases align to TRBD2. The CDR3 spans 15 residues. From germline, CDR1 is DFQATT and CDR2 SNEGSKA (reference sequence). With V trimmed by 5 bases and J by 0 bases, 7 bases remained unmatched. CDR3 sequence (DNA): TGCAGTGCTCCGACTAGCCGTAGCTCCTACAATGAGCAGTTCTTC. Its translation: CSAPTSRSSYNEQFF.

The sample holds many counts of this clonotype. The chain carries TRBV4-2 and TRBJ1-2; D perhaps matches TRBD1 (5 bases). The CDR3 spans 16 residues. Germline CDR1 reads LGHNA; CDR2 reads YNFKEQ. V was shortened by 3 bases and J by 2 bases, with 16 bases between the two germline ends. The chain's CDR3 is CASSQGKGAENYGYTF. DNA of the CDR3: TGTGCCAGCAGCCAGGGTAAAGGGGCGGAAAACTATGGCTACACCTTC.

This chain joins TRBV20-1 and TRBJ2-5; 7 bases line up with TRBD2. V trimming: 7 bases; J trimming: 5 bases; junction bases outside the gene matches: 13. Germline assignment: CDR1 DFQATT and CDR2 SNEGSKA (reference sequence). The CDR3 is 14 residues long. The CDR3 region has the DNA TGCAGTGTTAAGGCCGGACTAGGGGTTGAGACCCAGTACTTC. Encoded protein: CSVKAGLGVETQYF.

This clonotype was counted at least ten times. J is TRBJ2-1 and V is TRBV5-6, with 7 bases that match TRBD2. Germline V gene lookup returns CDR1 SGHDT and CDR2 YYEEEE. The trim removed 2 bases at V and 2 bases at J, leaving 4 bases unmatched. This CDR3 spans 15 amino acids. DNA of the CDR3: TGTGCCAGCAGCTTAAGGGCGGGAGCCTACAATGAGCAGTTCTTC. Protein product: CASSLRAGAYNEQFF.

This clonotype has a single count. This chain connects TRBV5-1 to TRBJ2-7; 10 bases match TRBD2. The CDR3 runs to 20 residues. Germline values: CDR1 SGHRS, CDR2 YFSETQ. The V segment lost 4 bases and the J segment 4 bases; nucleotides outside the gene matches: 23. The CDR3 sequence is CASSDWPGGSASGRRYEQYF. The CDR3 DNA reads as TGCGCCAGCAGCGATTGGCCCGGCGGCTCGGCTAGCGGGAGAAGGTACGAGCAGTACTTC.

This clonotype has a count of ten or more. CDR3 bases: TGCAGCGGCCACCGGCTTAGCACAGATACGCAGTATTTT. It specifies CSGHRLSTDTQYF. The gene calls are TRBV29-1 and TRBJ2-3; D is unresolved. V was clipped by 7 bases and J by 0 bases, with 11 bases between them. The CDR3 contains 13 residues. Germline V gene data show CDR1 as SQVTM and CDR2 as ANQGSEA.

V usage is TRBV4-1 and J usage is TRBJ2-3; the match to TRBD1 covers 8 bases. Trimming at V came to 1 base and at J to 2 bases, leaving 11 bases not matched to a gene. The germline gives CDR1 MGHRA, CDR2 YSYEKL. CDR3 length equals 18 residues. This chain's CDR3 is CASSQGIGFRGHTDTQYF. Here the CDR3 DNA reads TGCGCCAGCAGCCAAGGGATTGGTTTCAGGGGGCACACAGATACGCAGTATTTT.

This clonotype was found many times. The V call is TRBV20-1, the J call TRBJ2-1; 11 nucleotides match TRBD1. Germline assignment: CDR1 DFQATT and CDR2 SNEGSKA (reference sequence). This CDR3 spans 14 amino acids. V was clipped by 6 bases and J by 5 bases; unmatched bases: 6. The CDR3 here is CSATDRGRHNEQFF. CDR3 nucleotide sequence: TGCAGTGCCACGGACAGGGGGCGCCACAATGAGCAGTTCTTC.

This clonotype was observed at least ten times. The chain recombines TRBV21-1 with TRBJ2-3; the table names TRBD2, a call not compared with the DNA. TRBV21-1 is a documented pseudogene. This CDR3 has 17 amino acids. The CDR3 DNA reads as TGTGCCAGCACCCCGAGGTGGGAGCGACCTAGCACAGATACGCAGTATTTT. Amino acid sequence: CASTPRWERPSTDTQYF.

This chain uses TRBV29-1 with TRBJ2-3; D gene uncertain. The CDR3 totals 13 residues. The germline gives CDR1 SQVTM, CDR2 ANQGSEA. V was trimmed by 4 bases and J by 2 bases, leaving 10 bases between them. CDR3 bases: TGCAGCGTTGGTCTAGAAAACACAGATACGCAGTATTTT. Translation gives CSVGLENTDTQYF.

The genes are TRBV29-1 and TRBJ1-1; unclear D gene. Germline V gene data show CDR1 as SQVTM and CDR2 as ANQGSEA. This CDR3 spans 14 amino acids. V was trimmed by 6 bases and J by 0 bases, leaving 14 bases between them. CDR3 amino acids: CSVRRTVLNTEAFF. CDR3 in DNA: TGCAGCGTCCGCAGAACGGTCTTGAACACTGAAGCTTTCTTT. Complete variable domain (other parts from reference TRBV29-1 and TRBJ1-1): SAVISQKPSRDICQRGTSLTIQCQVDSQVTMMFWYRQQPGQSLTLIATANQGSEATYESGFVIDKFPISRPNLTFSTLTVSNMSPEDSSIYLCSVRRTVLNTEAFFGQGTRLTVV.

This chain connects TRBV27 to TRBJ2-1; D may be TRBD1 or TRBD2 (5 bases each). V shed 4 bases and J shed 4 bases, with 14 bases lying between them. Germline lookup yields CDR1 MNHEY and CDR2 SMNVEV (reference sequence). The CDR3 runs to 15 residues. The CDR3, as DNA: TGTGCCAGCAGTTCCTCGGGACGGTGGTACAATGAGCAGTTCTTC. Translated, it gives CASSSSGRWYNEQFF.

This clonotype was counted a few times. The chain links TRBV29-1 to TRBJ1-3; D unclear. The CDR3 spans 11 residues. Per the germline V gene, CDR1 is SQVTM and CDR2 is ANQGSEA. Trimming left V 3 bases short and J 7 bases short, with 7 bases between. The CDR3 loop reads CSVDWSNTIYF. Here the CDR3 DNA reads TGCAGCGTTGATTGGTCGAACACCATATATTTT.

This clonotype came up a few times. This rearrangement joins TRBV20-1 to TRBJ2-1, with 13 bases aligning to TRBD2. The ends lost 5 bases at V and 3 bases at J; junction bases unmatched: 4. The CDR3 has 15 residues. The V gene's germline CDR1 is DFQATT and CDR2 SNEGSKA (reference sequence). The CDR3 coding sequence is TGCAGTGCTGCGACTAGCGGGAGGATCTACAATGAGCAGTTCTTC. Translated, it gives CSAATSGRIYNEQFF.

V gene TRBV7-2 combines with J gene TRBJ2-5; 7 bases are shared with TRBD1. Germline trimming cut 0 bases from V and 6 bases from J; bases unmatched to any gene: 7. The CDR3 consists of 15 residues. Germline V gene data show CDR1 as SGHTA and CDR2 as FQGNSA. CDR3 coding DNA: TGTGCCAGCAGCTTAGCGGCAGGGGGTGGGAAGACCCAGTACTTC. This sequence encodes CASSLAAGGGKTQYF.

The chain joins TRBV4-2 to TRBJ2-7; 8 bases are a match to TRBD1. This CDR3 is built from 16 residues. Germline V gives CDR1 LGHNA, CDR2 YNFKEQ. The V segment lost 2 bases and the J segment 2 bases; nucleotides outside the gene matches: 8. CDR3 in DNA: TGTGCCAGCAGCCAACCCTCGACAGGGGACCCCTACGAGCAGTACTTC. It specifies CASSQPSTGDPYEQYF.

This clonotype was recorded many times. This sequence joins TRBV20-1 and TRBJ2-1, with 7 bases aligning to TRBD2. The germline CDR1 and CDR2 sequences are DFQATT and SNEGSKA (reference sequence). This CDR3 region has 16 residues. J was trimmed by 1 base and V by 2 bases; bases with no gene match: 8. The CDR3 sequence: CSARQQRDLSYNEQFF. The CDR3 DNA reads as TGCAGTGCTAGACAACAGCGGGATCTGTCCTACAATGAGCAGTTCTTC.

This chain uses TRBV6-5 with TRBJ2-1; the D is unclear. Looked up from germline, CDR1 is MNHEY and CDR2 is SVGAGI. The CDR3 runs to 15 residues. V lost 0 bases and J lost 2, with 8 bases in between. The CDR3 DNA follows: TGTGCCAGCAGTTACTCGACCCTAACCTACAATGAGCAGTTCTTC. Translating it yields CASSYSTLTYNEQFF.

This clonotype was seen at least ten times. J is TRBJ2-3 and V is TRBV2; no definite D call. Trimming took 8 bases from V and 0 from J, leaving 6 bases between them. The CDR3 totals 12 residues. Per the germline V gene, CDR1 is SNHLY and CDR2 is FYNNEI. Written as DNA, the CDR3 is TGTGCCAGCGGGGTGAGCACAGATACGCAGTATTTT. Translation gives CASGVSTDTQYF. Full variable domain (outside the CDR3, taken from reference TRBV2 and TRBJ2-3): EPEVTQTPSHQVTQMGQEVILRCVPISNHLYFYWYRQILGQKVEFLVSFYNNEISEKSEIFDDQFSVERPDGSNFTLKIRSTKLEDSAMYFCASGVSTDTQYFGPGTRLTVL.

This clonotype was recorded a few times. This rearrangement joins TRBV5-1 to TRBJ2-1, with TRBD2 as a possible D gene (7 bases). This CDR3 is built from 13 residues. The germline V gene encodes CDR1 SGHRS and CDR2 YFSETQ. The CDR3 loop is CASSGGITNEQFF. The CDR3 nucleotides are TGCGCTTCTTCGGGGGGCATCACCAATGAGCAGTTCTTC.

Comments on this clonotype: Sequence at one end of the junction differs from germline and may be a read error. The V gene is TRBV10-3, the J gene TRBJ2-1; D unclear. Germline CDR1 reads ENHRY; CDR2 reads SYGVKD. This CDR3 comprises 14 residues. Here the CDR3 DNA reads TGTGCCATCACTGAGACACAGAGGAACAATGAGCAGTTCTTC. Amino acids: CAITETQRNNEQFF.

There are many counts of this clonotype. CDR3 coding DNA: TGTGCCAGCAGGGGGACGCCAGACCTTTCCTACGAGCAGTACTTC. Translated: CASRGTPDLSYEQYF. This chain uses TRBV12-3 or TRBV12-4 with TRBJ2-7; D may correspond to TRBD1 or TRBD2 (5 bases each). The CDR3 runs 15 residues. V dropped 6 bases and J dropped 1 base, with 16 bases sitting between them.

This clonotype was counted only a few times. The CDR3 DNA reads TGTGCCAGCAGCTTGCTCACAGGGATGCAAGAGACCCAGTACTTC. Its translation: CASSLLTGMQETQYF. V usage is TRBV5-6 and J usage is TRBJ2-5; maybe TRBD1 (6 bases). Germline V CDR1 and CDR2: SGHDT, YYEEEE. V shed 1 base and J shed 2 bases, with 12 bases lying between them. CDR3 length: 15 amino acids.

The rearrangement joins TRBV2 to TRBJ2-5; 8 positions agree with TRBD1. Germline V gives CDR1 SNHLY, CDR2 FYNNEI. Unmatched junction bases numbered 5, after V lost 3 bases and J lost 2 bases. CDR3 length equals 15 residues. The CDR3 nucleotides read TGTGCCAGCAGTGAGGGACAGGACCATCAAGAGACCCAGTACTTC. Its translation: CASSEGQDHQETQYF.

This clonotype showed up just once. The rearrangement uses TRBV20-1 and TRBJ2-3, with D maybe TRBD1 (6 bases). The V end was cut by 6 bases, the J end by 0 bases, with 10 bases between. Per germline, CDR1 DFQATT and CDR2 SNEGSKA (reference sequence). The CDR3 runs 13 residues. CDR3 nucleotides: TGCAGTGCATACAGGGCAAGCACAGATACGCAGTATTTT. Protein: CSAYRASTDTQYF.

This clonotype came up a few times. CDR3 in DNA: TGTGCCTGGACCGGCAGGAACACCGGGGAGCTGTTTTTT. This translates into CAWTGRNTGELFF. The rearrangement links TRBV30 to TRBJ2-2; unclear D gene. Germline V lookup: CDR1 GTSNPN, CDR2 SVGIG (reference sequence). With 4 bases removed from V and 1 base from J, the gap between germline ends came to 7 bases. CDR3 length: 13 residues.